This T cell receptor beta chain was observed in a study of chemoradiotherapy in HPV16-positive cancers. At the level of the study: Two HPV16-positive patients' cells yielded candidate HPV-specific clones and common motifs.

Samples were taken several times over chemoradiotherapy. Sequencing was performed with immunoSEQ multiplex PCR; in TCRdb, only in-frame clones are kept and a portion is missing. The profile shows several thousand clones, 91% of them singletons. Trimming took 4 bases from V and 8 from J, leaving 13 bases between them. The CDR3 is 13 amino acids. The germline CDR1 and CDR2 sequences are SGHRS and YFSETQ. V usage is TRBV5-1 and J usage is TRBJ2-1; TRBD2 might be the D (6 bases). This clonotype was obtained from a human donor with HPV-associated anogenital cancer. Specimen: tumor tissue, collected from a patient who underwent chemoradiotherapy. The CDR3 loop is CASSRDSIDEQFF. Here the CDR3 DNA reads TGCGCCAGCAGCCGGGACTCCATTGATGAGCAGTTCTTC.